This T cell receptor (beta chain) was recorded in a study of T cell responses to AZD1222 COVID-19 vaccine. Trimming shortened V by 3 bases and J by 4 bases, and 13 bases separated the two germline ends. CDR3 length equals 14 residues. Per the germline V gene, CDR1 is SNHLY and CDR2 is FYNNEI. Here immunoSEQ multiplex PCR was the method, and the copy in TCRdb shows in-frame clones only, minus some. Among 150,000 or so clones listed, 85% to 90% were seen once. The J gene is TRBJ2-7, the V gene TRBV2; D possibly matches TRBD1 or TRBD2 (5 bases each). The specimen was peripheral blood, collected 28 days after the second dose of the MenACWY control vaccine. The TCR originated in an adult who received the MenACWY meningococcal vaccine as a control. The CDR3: CASSEQGPLYEQYF. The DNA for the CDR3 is TGTGCCAGCAGTGAGCAGGGACCCCTTTACGAGCAGTACTTC.